The 29 T cell receptor beta chains in this list originate from one sample, sequenced in a study of blood T cell repertoires in COVID-19. The method was immunoSEQ multiplex PCR; TCRdb's version includes in-frame clones alone and lacks a portion of them. The sample holds under 130,000 clones, approximately 84% seen once. Source material: peripheral blood. The receptors derive from a human donor in a cohort sampled during active COVID-19.

The rearrangement joins TRBV2 to TRBJ1-5, with 10 bases aligning to TRBD1. V trimming: 7 bases; J trimming: 4 bases; junction bases outside the gene matches: 4. Germline-derived CDR1 and CDR2 are SNHLY and FYNNEI. The CDR3 has 14 amino acids. CDR3 in DNA: TGTGCCAGCACCGGGACAGGGGAAAATCAGCCCCAGCATTTT. Its translation is CASTGTGENQPQHF.

This clone has a handful of counts. The J gene is TRBJ1-4, the V gene TRBV5-1; D perhaps matches TRBD1 (5 bases). CDR1 and CDR2 from the germline V gene are SGHRS and YFSETQ. V was cut by 4 bases and J by 7 bases, with 17 bases left in between. This CDR3 has 15 amino acids. CDR3 DNA: TGCGCCAGCAGCCGAGACCGGGACTCGGGTGAAAAACTGTTTTTT. It translates to CASSRDRDSGEKLFF.

V and J are TRBV5-6 and TRBJ2-4; D not certain. The CDR3 extends over 14 amino acids. Per the germline V gene, CDR1 is SGHDT and CDR2 is YYEEEE. Trimming cost V 0 bases and J 0 bases, with 4 bases left between them. CDR3: CASSLAGAKNIQYF. CDR3 coding DNA: TGTGCCAGCAGCTTGGCCGGAGCCAAAAACATTCAGTACTTC.

The chain links TRBV14 to TRBJ2-3; the match to TRBD2 covers 11 bases. CDR3 size: 17 residues. Germline-derived CDR1 and CDR2 are SGHDN and FVKESK. V trimming: 1 base; J trimming: 0 bases; junction bases outside the gene matches: 3. CDR3 region: CASSQARTSGSTDTQYF. The CDR3 DNA reads as TGTGCCAGCAGCCAAGCCAGGACTAGCGGGAGCACAGATACGCAGTATTTT.

As for this clone: Other nucleotide sequences from this sample produce the same CDR3. The chain employs TRBV30 and TRBJ1-5; tentative D call: TRBD1 (6 bases). Germline V lookup: CDR1 GTSNPN, CDR2 SVGIG (reference sequence). The CDR3 length is 13 residues. V gave up 0 bases and J gave up 6 bases, with 9 bases separating them. CDR3 sequence: CAWSVGRGQPQHF. CDR3 nucleotides: TGTGCCTGGAGTGTTGGCAGGGGTCAGCCCCAGCATTTT.

This clone was seen once. This chain links TRBV27 with TRBJ1-1, with 8 bases lining up with TRBD1. Trimming at V came to 3 bases and at J to 8 bases, leaving 8 bases not matched to a gene. Germline V lookup: CDR1 MNHEY, CDR2 SMNVEV (reference sequence). This CDR3 has 14 residues. CDR3 loop: CASSLARGPQEAFF. For the CDR3, the DNA is TGTGCCAGCAGTTTGGCCAGGGGGCCCCAAGAAGCTTTCTTT.

This clone was seen more than once but under ten times. The chain uses TRBV4-1 and TRBJ2-1; 11 positions match TRBD2. Trimming removed 4 bases from V and 0 bases from J; junction bases left unmatched: 17. Per germline, CDR1 MGHRA and CDR2 YSYEKL. The CDR3 has 21 amino acids. The CDR3 coding sequence is TGCGCCAGCAGCCTTATACTCCCGGGACTAGCGGTGGCAAGCTCCTACAATGAGCAGTTCTTC. Its translation is CASSLILPGLAVASSYNEQFF.

The CDR3 sequence is CASSPQRGSGTGVGTNEKLFF. The DNA of the CDR3 is TGTGCCAGCTCACCACAAAGGGGCAGTGGGACAGGCGTTGGGACTAATGAAAAACTGTTTTTT. The rearrangement joins TRBV18 to TRBJ1-4, with 8 bases aligning to TRBD1. Per the germline V gene, CDR1 is KGHSH and CDR2 is LQKENI. The CDR3 has 21 residues. V dropped 1 base and J dropped 2; count of bases not matched to a gene: 18.

To note about this clone: One junction end disagrees with the germline gene, perhaps due to a read error. Here the CDR3 reads CSANLANEQYF. Here the CDR3 DNA reads TGCAGCGCTAACCTAGCGAACGAGCAGTACTTC. This sequence joins TRBV20-1 and TRBJ2-7; maybe TRBD2 (6 bases). The germline V gene encodes CDR1 DFQATT and CDR2 SNEGSKA (reference sequence). The CDR3 runs 11 residues.

V usage is TRBV4-3 and J usage is TRBJ2-4; 13 positions agree with TRBD2. The CDR3 consists of 19 residues. Germline V gene lookup returns CDR1 LGHNA and CDR2 YSLEER. Trimming took 0 bases from V and 1 from J; bases not matched to a gene: 6. CDR3 protein: CASSQDRTSGGAAKNIQYF. DNA of the CDR3: TGCGCCAGCAGCCAAGACCGTACTAGCGGGGGGGCGGCCAAAAACATTCAGTACTTC.

This CDR3 is CASSQEYGRVNEQFF. The CDR3 bases are TGCGCCAGCAGCCAAGAATATGGGAGGGTGAATGAGCAGTTCTTC. This chain connects TRBV4-3 to TRBJ2-1, with 7 nucleotides matching TRBD2. The V gene's germline CDR1 is LGHNA and CDR2 YSLEER. This CDR3 comprises 15 residues. After removal of 0 bases from V and 7 bases from J, the junction contained 6 bases not matched to a gene.

V is TRBV30 and J is TRBJ2-7; tentative D call: TRBD1 (6 bases). Between the trimmed V and J ends, which lost 1 base and 1 base, there was a span of 11 bases. This CDR3 contains 14 residues. CDR1 and CDR2 (germline): GTSNPN, SVGIG (reference sequence). This CDR3 reads CAWSEDSKSYEQYF. The CDR3 nucleotides read TGTGCCTGGAGTGAGGACAGCAAATCCTACGAGCAGTACTTC.

The V gene is TRBV28, the J gene TRBJ2-7; maybe TRBD1 (8 bases). The CDR3 spans 13 residues. From germline, CDR1 is MDHEN and CDR2 SYDVKM. The V and J ends lost 6 bases and 5 bases respectively, with 14 bases between them. The CDR3 reads CASSRQGRDEQYF. CDR3 in DNA: TGTGCCAGCAGCCGACAGGGGAGGGACGAGCAGTACTTC.

The V gene is TRBV4-3, the J gene TRBJ1-1; D unresolved. This CDR3 is built from 16 residues. Germline CDR1 LGHNA, CDR2 YSLEER. V lost 0 bases and J 1 base, leaving 12 bases between the germline ends. CDR3 DNA: TGCGCCAGCAGCCAAGACATCGCCCCCGGGAACACTGAAGCTTTCTTT. It is translated as CASSQDIAPGNTEAFF.

The chain joins TRBV5-4 to TRBJ1-2; the D is unclear. This CDR3 is built from 14 residues. Germline V gene data show CDR1 as SGHNT and CDR2 as YYREEE (reference sequence). V lost 5 bases and J 3 bases, leaving 14 bases between the germline ends. The CDR3 sequence: CASSPGGSDYGYTF. In DNA form, the CDR3 reads TGTGCCAGCAGTCCGGGCGGGTCAGACTATGGCTACACCTTC.

This sequence joins TRBV5-5 and TRBJ2-7, with 10 bases lining up with TRBD1. Per the germline V gene, CDR1 is SGHKS and CDR2 is YYEKEE (reference sequence). The ends lost 4 bases at V and 4 bases at J; junction bases unmatched: 11. The CDR3 is 16 amino acids. DNA of the CDR3: TGTGCCAGCAGCCAGCCGGGACAGGGGTTAAGGTACGAGCAGTACTTC. Encoded protein: CASSQPGQGLRYEQYF.

The rearrangement joins TRBV3-1 (or the pseudogene TRBV3-2) to TRBJ2-2; 9 nucleotides match TRBD1. The CDR3 loop spans 16 amino acids. The germline V gene encodes CDR1 LGHDT and CDR2 YNNKEL (reference sequence). J was trimmed by 4 bases and V by 4 bases; bases with no gene match: 7. The CDR3: CASSRTGEVGTGELFF. The CDR3 bases are TGTGCCAGCAGCCGGACAGGGGAGGTGGGCACCGGGGAGCTGTTTTTT.

The chain couples TRBV21-1 to TRBJ1-2; the D segment call TRBD1 is taken from the table without a DNA check. TRBV21-1 is deemed a pseudogene. The CDR3 length is 16 residues. CDR3 in amino acids: CASSKGHRTGDYGYTF. The DNA of the CDR3 is TGTGCCAGCAGCAAAGGCCACCGGACAGGGGACTATGGCTACACCTTC.

The chain uses TRBV5-4 and TRBJ2-5, with 8 bases aligning to TRBD2. The V and J ends lost 2 bases and 2 bases, in that order; junction bases with no gene match: 11. The CDR3 loop spans 17 amino acids. Per germline, CDR1 SGHNT and CDR2 YYREEE (reference sequence). The CDR3 DNA sequence: TGTGCCAGCAGCTTCCTCGGGGGGGGAGGGGAACAAGAGACCCAGTACTTC. It specifies CASSFLGGGGEQETQYF.

V gene TRBV5-1 combines with J gene TRBJ1-5, with TRBD1 as a possible D gene (5 bases). Looked up from germline, CDR1 is SGHRS and CDR2 is YFSETQ. Between the trimmed V and J ends, which lost 0 bases and 5 bases, there was a span of 12 bases. CDR3 size: 15 residues. CDR3 sequence: CASSLAGTKDQPQHF. CDR3 coding DNA: TGCGCCAGCAGCTTGGCAGGGACTAAAGATCAGCCCCAGCATTTT.

This chain joins TRBV3-1 (or the pseudogene TRBV3-2) and TRBJ2-6; D possibly corresponds to TRBD2 (6 bases). The CDR3 is 15 residues long. The germline CDR1 and CDR2 sequences are LGHDT and YNNKEL (reference sequence). Trimming removed 4 bases from V and 8 bases from J, with 15 bases in between. The CDR3 DNA follows: TGTGCCAGCAGCCCCCCGGGGACTTGGTCCAACGTCCTGACTTTC. Protein: CASSPPGTWSNVLTF.

The chain uses TRBV29-1 and TRBJ2-2; possible D gene TRBD2, 5 bases. Trimming cost V 5 bases and J 4 bases, with 8 bases left between them. The CDR3 totals 12 residues. The germline V gene encodes CDR1 SQVTM and CDR2 ANQGSEA. The chain's CDR3 is CSVSAGTGELFF. CDR3 sequence (DNA): TGCAGCGTTTCGGCGGGCACCGGGGAGCTGTTTTTT.

The rearrangement uses TRBV18 and TRBJ2-1; 8 bases are shared with TRBD2. Germline CDR1 and CDR2: KGHSH and LQKENI. The CDR3 totals 18 residues. Unmatched junction bases numbered 16, after V lost 0 bases and J lost 9 bases. The CDR3 is CASSPPVGQRGPGSEQFF. The CDR3 nucleotides are TGTGCCAGCTCACCACCCGTTGGCCAGCGGGGGCCCGGGAGTGAGCAGTTCTTC.

This clone was picked up one time. V is TRBV5-1 and J is TRBJ1-1, with D perhaps matching TRBD1 (6 bases). The CDR3 sequence is 17 residues long. CDR1 is SGHRS, CDR2 YFSETQ, per germline. With 1 base removed from V and 2 bases from J, the gap between germline ends came to 18 bases. The DNA of the CDR3 is TGCGCCAGCAGCTTGTGGTCTCAGGGGAGCCCTAACACTGAAGCTTTCTTT. This codes for CASSLWSQGSPNTEAFF.

This clone was found a few times. The chain employs TRBV19 and TRBJ2-6, with 12 positions matching TRBD2. Germline CDR1 reads LNHDA; CDR2 reads SQIVND (reference sequence). The CDR3 runs to 22 residues. Losses at the gene ends were 7 bases for V and 0 bases for J; bases not matched to a gene: 19. For the CDR3, the DNA is TGTGCCAGTACCTCCAACCCCCTAGCGGGGGGGCCGACGTACTCTGGGGCCAACGTCCTGACTTTC. Translation: CASTSNPLAGGPTYSGANVLTF. Drawing the rest from reference TRBV19 and TRBJ2-6, the complete variable domain is DGGITQSPKYLFRKEGQNVTLSCEQNLNHDAMYWYRQDPGQGLRLIYYSQIVNDFQKGDIAEGYSVSREKKESFPLTVTSAQKNPTAFYLCASTSNPLAGGPTYSGANVLTFGAGSRLTVL.

The chain carries TRBV5-1 and TRBJ2-7, with 11 bases identical to TRBD1. The V and J ends lost 0 bases and 3 bases, in that order; junction bases with no gene match: 11. The CDR3 totals 18 residues. CDR1 SGHRS and CDR2 YFSETQ come from the germline V gene. The CDR3 nucleotides read TGCGCCAGCAGCTTGGCAGGGACAGGGGGGGAACCTTTCTACGAGCAGTACTTC. Its protein is CASSLAGTGGEPFYEQYF.

The genes are TRBV7-3 and TRBJ2-5; D is ambiguous. CDR3 size: 13 residues. The germline V gene encodes CDR1 SGHTA and CDR2 FQGTGA. The V gene lost 1 base and the J gene lost 7 bases, with 10 bases spanning the gap. The chain's CDR3 is CASSLSAVGTQYF. CDR3 DNA: TGTGCCAGCAGCTTAAGCGCGGTTGGGACCCAGTACTTC.

This chain connects TRBV4-1 to TRBJ2-3; D possibly corresponds to TRBD2 (7 bases). The CDR3 has 17 amino acids. In germline, CDR1 is MGHRA, CDR2 YSYEKL. V was cut by 2 bases and J by 1 base, with 16 bases left in between. The CDR3 loop reads CASSQLRGGGRTDTQYF. CDR3 sequence (DNA): TGCGCCAGCAGCCAACTCAGGGGCGGGGGCCGCACAGATACGCAGTATTTT.

The chain employs TRBV30 and TRBJ1-2, with D possibly being TRBD1 (5 bases). The germline V and J ends were trimmed by 3 bases and 3 bases, with 17 bases remaining between them. The CDR3 has 15 residues. Germline CDR1 GTSNPN, CDR2 SVGIG (reference sequence). The CDR3 region is CAWSRNLDSHYGYTF. In DNA, the CDR3 is TGTGCCTGGAGCCGAAATCTAGACAGCCACTATGGCTACACCTTC.